This entry features one T cell receptor beta chain sequence. Its antigen is unidentified. The data stem from a study of T cell responses to AZD1222 COVID-19 vaccine. At the level of the study: Pooling of second doses given at about 4 or about 12 weeks was done.

Assay: immunoSEQ multiplex PCR; the TCRdb copy retains only in-frame clones and omits some. Of approximately 84,000 clones in the sample, roughly nine tenths are singletons; the top ten hold approximately 30%. Findings and caveats of the study: There were repertoire samples only from the period after the peak T cell response. The number of AZD1222 recipients seropositive at baseline was only five or six.

Germline CDR1 and CDR2: SGHRS and YFSETQ. J gave up 7 bases and V 1 base, and 4 bases lay outside the gene matches. The CDR3 is 15 amino acids. The receptor comes from an adult in good health. The starting material was peripheral blood, obtained on day 0 of AZD1222 vaccination. The chain couples TRBV5-1 to TRBJ2-2, with 10 bases matching TRBD2. The CDR3 sequence is CASSLTSGIGGELFF. The CDR3 bases are TGCGCCAGCAGCTTGACTAGCGGGATTGGCGGGGAGCTGTTTTTT.